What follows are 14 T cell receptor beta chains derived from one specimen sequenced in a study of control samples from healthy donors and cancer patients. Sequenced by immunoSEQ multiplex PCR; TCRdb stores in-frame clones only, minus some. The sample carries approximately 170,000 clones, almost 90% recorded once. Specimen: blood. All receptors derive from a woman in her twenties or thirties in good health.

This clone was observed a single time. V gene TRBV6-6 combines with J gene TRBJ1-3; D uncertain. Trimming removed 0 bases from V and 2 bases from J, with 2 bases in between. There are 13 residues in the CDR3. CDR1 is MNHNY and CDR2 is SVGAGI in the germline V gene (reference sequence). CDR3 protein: CASSYSTGNTIYF. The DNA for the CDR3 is TGTGCCAGCAGTTACTCCACTGGAAACACCATATATTTT.

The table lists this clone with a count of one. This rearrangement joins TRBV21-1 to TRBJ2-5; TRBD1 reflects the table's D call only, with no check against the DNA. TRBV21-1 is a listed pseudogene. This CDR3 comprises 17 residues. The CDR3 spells CASSKRGTATVGETQYF. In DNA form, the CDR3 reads TGTGCCAGCAGCAAACGAGGGACAGCCACCGTGGGGGAGACCCAGTACTTC.

CDR3 sequence: CASSLDGGIDNSPLHF. DNA for the CDR3: TGTGCCAGCAGCTTGGATGGGGGAATCGATAATTCACCCCTCCACTTT. The rearrangement links TRBV5-8 to TRBJ1-6, with a tentative D call TRBD1 (5 bases). Trimming took 0 bases from V and 5 from J, leaving 12 bases between them. The CDR3 spans 16 residues. CDR1 is SGHTS and CDR2 is YDEGEE in the germline V gene.

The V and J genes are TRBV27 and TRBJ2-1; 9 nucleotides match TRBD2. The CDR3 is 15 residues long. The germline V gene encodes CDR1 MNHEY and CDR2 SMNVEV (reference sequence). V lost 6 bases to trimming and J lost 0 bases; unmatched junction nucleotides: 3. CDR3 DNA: TGTGCCAGCAGGATTAGCGGGAGCTCCTACAATGAGCAGTTCTTC. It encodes CASRISGSSYNEQFF.

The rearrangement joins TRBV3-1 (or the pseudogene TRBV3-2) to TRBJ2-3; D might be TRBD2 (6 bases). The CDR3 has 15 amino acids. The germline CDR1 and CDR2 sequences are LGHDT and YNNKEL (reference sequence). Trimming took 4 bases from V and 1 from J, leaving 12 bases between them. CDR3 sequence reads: CASSPVLAGTDTQYF. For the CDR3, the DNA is TGTGCCAGCAGCCCCGTCTTAGCGGGCACAGATACGCAGTATTTT.

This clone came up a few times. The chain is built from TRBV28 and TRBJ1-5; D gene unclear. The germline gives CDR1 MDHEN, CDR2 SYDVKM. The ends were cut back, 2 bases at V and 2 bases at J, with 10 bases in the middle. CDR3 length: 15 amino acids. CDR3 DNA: TGTGCCAGCAGTTTAAAAGGTGGAGGCAATCAGCCCCAGCATTTT. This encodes CASSLKGGGNQPQHF.

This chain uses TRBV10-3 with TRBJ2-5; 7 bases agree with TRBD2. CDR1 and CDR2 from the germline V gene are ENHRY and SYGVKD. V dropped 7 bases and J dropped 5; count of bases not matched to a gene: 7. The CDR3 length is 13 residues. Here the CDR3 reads CAIKSGGEETQYF. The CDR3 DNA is TGTGCCATCAAATCGGGGGGTGAGGAGACCCAGTACTTC.

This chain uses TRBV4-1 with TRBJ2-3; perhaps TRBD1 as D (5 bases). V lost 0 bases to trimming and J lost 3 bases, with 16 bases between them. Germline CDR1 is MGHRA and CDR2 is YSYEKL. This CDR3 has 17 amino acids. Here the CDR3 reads CASSQDQSGPSTDTQYF. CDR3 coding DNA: TGCGCCAGCAGCCAAGATCAGTCAGGGCCCTCAACAGATACGCAGTATTTT.

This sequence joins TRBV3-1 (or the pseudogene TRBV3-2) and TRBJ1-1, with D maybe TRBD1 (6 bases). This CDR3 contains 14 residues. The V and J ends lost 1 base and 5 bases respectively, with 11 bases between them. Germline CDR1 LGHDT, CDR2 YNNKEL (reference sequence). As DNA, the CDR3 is TGTGCCAGCAGCCAAGGACAGGTGGGGACTGAAGCTTTCTTT. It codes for CASSQGQVGTEAFF.

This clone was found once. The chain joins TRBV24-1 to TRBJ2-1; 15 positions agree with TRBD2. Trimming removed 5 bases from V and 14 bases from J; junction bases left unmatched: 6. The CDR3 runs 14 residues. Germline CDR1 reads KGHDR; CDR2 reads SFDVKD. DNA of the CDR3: TGTGCCACCAGTGCGGGACTAGCGGGAGGAACGGAGTTCTTC. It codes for CATSAGLAGGTEFF.

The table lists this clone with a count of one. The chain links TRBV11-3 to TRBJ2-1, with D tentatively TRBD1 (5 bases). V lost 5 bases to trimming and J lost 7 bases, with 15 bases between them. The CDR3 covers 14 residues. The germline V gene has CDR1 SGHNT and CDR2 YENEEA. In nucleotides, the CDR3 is TGTGCCAGCAGCCTAGGGGCGGCGTCAAATGAGCAGTTCTTC. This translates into CASSLGAASNEQFF.

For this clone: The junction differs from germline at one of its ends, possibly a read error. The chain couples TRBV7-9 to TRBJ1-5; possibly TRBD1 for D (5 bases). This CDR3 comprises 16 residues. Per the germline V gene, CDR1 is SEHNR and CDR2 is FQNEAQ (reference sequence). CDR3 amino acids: CASSLGTTNSNQSQHF. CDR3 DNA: TGTGCCAGCAGCTTAGGGACAACCAATAGCAATCAGTCCCAGCATTTT.

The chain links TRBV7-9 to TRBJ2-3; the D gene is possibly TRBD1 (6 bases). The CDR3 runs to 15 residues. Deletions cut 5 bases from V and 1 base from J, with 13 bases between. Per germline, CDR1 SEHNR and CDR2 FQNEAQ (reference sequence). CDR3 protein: CASSGRQVGTDTQYF. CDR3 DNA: TGTGCCAGCAGCGGCCGACAGGTGGGCACAGATACGCAGTATTTT.

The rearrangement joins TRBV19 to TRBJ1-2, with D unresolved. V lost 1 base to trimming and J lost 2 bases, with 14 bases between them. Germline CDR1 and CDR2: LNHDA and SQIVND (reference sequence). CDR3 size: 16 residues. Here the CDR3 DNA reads TGTGCCAGTAGTATAGTTGTATGGGATGTGAACTATGGCTACACCTTC. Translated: CASSIVVWDVNYGYTF.